This paragraph reports one T cell receptor (beta chain). This clone has just one count. The antigen this receptor binds is unknown. Base qualities are not at hand, and no much larger clone is one base apart. The CDR3 regions of human TCRbeta chains were subjected to immunosequencing. Per the source publication's procedure: Repertoire TCRs were matched against a reference library of SARS-CoV-2-specific TCRs generated with the MIRA antigen-specificity platform. Breadth was defined as the fraction of unique TCRs that were SARS-CoV-2-associated. Depth was defined as the fraction of total T cells that were SARS-CoV-2-associated. Using the MIRA data, each spike-specific TCR was mapped to the spike region that the TCR reacts to and placed in a CD4 or CD8 class. Log10-transformed breadth and depth values were compared by one-way ANOVA with Sidak's multiple comparisons tests. TCRdb limited this immuneACCESS table to in-frame rearrangements with V and J called. A share of clones is missing; checked studies link under half to unresolved V genes, and the rest is unexplained. D and trimming were read from the DNA, whereas the V and J calls and clone size are those reported in that table. The sample table holds 200,000 or so clones, of which approximately 93% were seen once. The ten most abundant clones make up roughly 1% of the sample.

Taken with the paper, the label for time point translates to: about 28 days (+/-7) after the second vaccine dose. AZD1222 recipients with second doses at about 4 weeks or about 12 weeks were pooled, because spike-specific TCR depth and breadth did not differ between schedules. Samples from vaccinated people were obtained from the UK trials COV001 and COV002, which included a single-blind randomized controlled phase 2/3 trial of AZD1222 (ChAdOx1 nCoV-19) in healthy adults. For TCRbeta chain sequencing, PBMC samples from trial participants were taken at day 0 and at day 28 after the second dose. The sample belongs to a study of T cell responses to AZD1222 COVID-19 vaccine listed by TCRdb under 2021. Study-level background: TCR sequencing was performed for about 250 trial participants, of whom 200 to 220 were given two doses of AZD1222 and approximately 25 were given two doses of MenACWY control vaccine. Trial participants were enrolled into age subgroups of 18-55, 56-69 and 70-plus years, which contained roughly 140, 27 and 60 TCR-sequenced participants, respectively. The full study reports these points: Spike-specific TCR breadth and depth rose significantly after two AZD1222 doses compared with day 0 and with MenACWY recipients. The 56-69-year group was small, and its depth increase did not reach significance, likely because of low power. Because no day 14 peak-response samples were available, the repertoires could be characterized only after the peak T cell response. Reportedly, almost half of the unique spike-specific TCRs recognized epitopes lying outside the regions that are mutated in the B.1.351 and B.1.1.7 variants. Participants were mostly white British, with more females than males. The authors suggested clonal diversity may have been underestimated. Conclusions about previously exposed vaccinees were limited because only a handful of AZD1222 recipients were SARS-CoV-2 seropositive at baseline. The vaccine-associated CD4 TCRs covered the entire spike protein, and the dominant responses fell in regions 160-218 and 743-854.

Counted from cysteine to phenylalanine, this CDR3 has 15 amino acids. Only CDR3 DNA remains: 45 bases, in frame from the first base. The germline V gene specifies SGHTA as CDR1 and FQGNSA as CDR2. The junction shows trimming of 5 bases on V and 10 bases on J, and the gene matches do not reach 11 bases of it. This TCR was sampled from an adult who received the AZD1222 COVID-19 vaccine. The rearrangement joined TRBV7-2 to TRBJ1-6; the central 7 bases match TRBD1. This material consisted of peripheral blood, taken 28 days after the second AZD1222 dose. CDR3 sequence: CASSARGRIGSPLHF. The nucleotide sequence is given as TGTGCCAGCAGCGCGAGGGGGCGAATTGGGTCACCCCTCCACTTT.